The T cell receptor beta chain under discussion was sequenced for a study of T cell repertoires in cytomegalovirus infection. Overall study results and limits: Clonotypes of TCR beta that were HLA-C-restricted and CMV-specific dominated the ex vivo response.

TCRdb analysed the reads with MiXCR anew, one entry per CDR3 protein. Of over 300,000 distinct CDR3 sequences listed, about a sixth were seen once; the top ten hold around 12%. This clonotype was seen a few times. Antigen: not known. The length of the CDR3 is 12 residues. Germline V gives CDR1 LNHDA, CDR2 SQIVND (reference sequence). The V gene lost 8 bases and the J gene lost 4 bases, with 8 bases spanning the gap. The chain combines TRBV19 with TRBJ2-2; tentatively, D is TRBD1 (5 bases). The sequenced material came from PBMCs. This clonotype was sampled from a human donor in good health (CMV status not recorded). Some clones in this sample may be carry-over from other donors' samples. The CDR3 DNA sequence: TGTGCCAGTGACCAGGGCACCGGGGAGCTGTTTTTT. Residues: CASDQGTGELFF.